Each of the 18 T cell receptor beta chains below was sequenced from the same sample in a study of cytomegalovirus exposure and HLA in healthy donors (TCRdb year 2017). Library creation used the immunoSEQ multiplex PCR assay. The multiplex PCR relied on a mix of 60 forward primers for TCR Vbeta segments and 13 reverse primers for TCR Jbeta segments. TCRdb took this table from immuneACCESS and kept in-frame rearrangements with V and J called. Such tables lack part of the clones; where checked against another copy, unresolved V genes explain under half of the gap, and the rest is unexplained. In all, the sample holds roughly 150,000 clones, and roughly 70% of those were seen once. The ten largest clones take up 2.5% to 3% of the sample. The sequencing sample was made of PBMCs. All receptors come from a woman aged 50 to 65 in good health and CMV-seropositive.

This clone was detected once. The rearrangement links TRBV18 to TRBJ2-7, with D tentatively TRBD1 (5 bases). The germline gives CDR1 KGHSH, CDR2 LQKENI. V was cut by 0 bases and J by 1 base, with 10 bases left in between. The CDR3 is made up of 15 amino acids. The CDR3 sequence: CASSPPSRDSYEQYF. CDR3 sequence (DNA): TGTGCCAGCTCACCACCGTCCAGGGATTCCTACGAGCAGTACTTC.

The table lists this clone with a few counts. V is TRBV4-2 and J is TRBJ2-3, with 9 bases matching TRBD2. CDR1 is LGHNA and CDR2 is YNFKEQ in the germline V gene. Trimming cost V 1 base and J 4 bases; bases outside gene matches: 9. CDR3 length: 17 residues. DNA of the CDR3: TGTGCCAGCAGCCAAGGCCAGGCGGGGGGGTCCCCAGATACGCAGTATTTT. It encodes CASSQGQAGGSPDTQYF.

The chain couples TRBV5-1 to TRBJ2-5; 10 bases line up with TRBD2. The germline V gene encodes CDR1 SGHRS and CDR2 YFSETQ. V gave up 0 bases and J gave up 4 bases; unmatched junction bases: 12. The CDR3 has 18 amino acids. The CDR3 spells CASSLVLAGDRGAETQYF. DNA for the CDR3: TGCGCCAGCAGCTTGGTGCTAGCGGGGGATCGCGGGGCAGAGACCCAGTACTTC.

The rearrangement links TRBV5-1 to TRBJ1-1; D unclear. Germline assignment: CDR1 SGHRS and CDR2 YFSETQ. Trimming took 4 bases from V and 3 from J, leaving 10 bases between them. The CDR3 has 13 amino acids. The DNA of the CDR3 is TGCGCCAGCAGCCCCGTGGCAGACACTGAAGCTTTCTTT. Amino acids: CASSPVADTEAFF. Drawing the rest from reference TRBV5-1 and TRBJ1-1, the complete variable domain is KAGVTQTPRYLIKTRGQQVTLSCSPISGHRSVSWYQQTPGQGLQFLFEYFSETQRNKGNFPGRFSGRQFSNSRSEMNVSTLELGDSALYLCASSPVADTEAFFGQGTRLTVV.

The V and J genes are TRBV6-4 and TRBJ2-1; a possible D gene is TRBD1 (5 bases). CDR1 is MRHNA and CDR2 is SNTAGT in the germline V gene. The CDR3 extends over 16 amino acids. With 0 bases removed from V and 1 base from J, the gap between germline ends came to 10 bases. The CDR3 spells CASSDSVSGSYNEQFF. CDR3 nucleotides: TGTGCCAGCAGTGACTCGGTTTCAGGGTCCTACAATGAGCAGTTCTTC.

This chain joins TRBV10-3 and TRBJ1-1; 9 nucleotides agree with TRBD1. The CDR3 covers 15 residues. Germline CDR1 reads ENHRY; CDR2 reads SYGVKD. The V and J ends lost 5 bases and 1 base, in that order; junction bases with no gene match: 5. For the CDR3, the DNA is TGTGCCATCAGTAATAACAGGGGGCCGAACACTGAAGCTTTCTTT. Amino acids: CAISNNRGPNTEAFF.

V and J are TRBV19 and TRBJ1-1; unclear D gene. Germline V CDR1 and CDR2: LNHDA, SQIVND (reference sequence). The CDR3 length is 14 residues. Trimming removed 8 bases from V and 2 bases from J, with 15 bases in between. CDR3 in amino acids: CASGEFNPNTEAFF. As DNA, the CDR3 is TGTGCCAGTGGTGAGTTTAACCCAAACACTGAAGCTTTCTTT.

The rearrangement joins TRBV21-1 to TRBJ1-6; no DNA check was done on the table's D call, TRBD1. TRBV21-1 is noted as a pseudogene. The CDR3 length is 13 residues. The DNA of the CDR3 is TGTGCCCCCCGGGACAGAGATAATTCACCCCTCCACTTT. It is translated as CAPRDRDNSPLHF.

There are a few counts of this clone. The V gene is TRBV7-3, the J gene TRBJ2-1; 8 bases line up with TRBD1. V gave up 5 bases and J gave up 14 bases; unmatched junction bases: 11. The CDR3 extends over 13 amino acids. Per the germline V gene, CDR1 is SGHTA and CDR2 is FQGTGA. DNA of the CDR3: TGTGCCAGCAGCATTCCAGGACAGGGAAAAAAGTTCTTC. Amino acid sequence: CASSIPGQGKKFF.

This clone was detected only a few times. The chain uses TRBV19 and TRBJ2-2; 7 bases align to TRBD1. Trimming cost V 3 bases and J 3 bases; bases outside gene matches: 4. Germline values: CDR1 LNHDA, CDR2 SQIVND (reference sequence). The CDR3 covers 15 residues. The DNA for the CDR3 is TGTGCCAGTAGTATGACAGGGACGTACACCGGGGAGCTGTTTTTT. This codes for CASSMTGTYTGELFF. Full variable domain (remainder filled in from reference TRBV19 and TRBJ2-2): DGGITQSPKYLFRKEGQNVTLSCEQNLNHDAMYWYRQDPGQGLRLIYYSQIVNDFQKGDIAEGYSVSREKKESFPLTVTSAQKNPTAFYLCASSMTGTYTGELFFGEGSRLTVL.

The rearrangement uses TRBV6-5 and TRBJ2-5, with 11 bases fitting TRBD1. V lost 7 bases to trimming and J lost 5 bases; unmatched junction nucleotides: 6. CDR1 is MNHEY and CDR2 is SVGAGI in the germline V gene. This CDR3 spans 14 amino acids. Here the CDR3 reads CASNYGTGGETQYF. The CDR3 DNA sequence: TGTGCCAGCAATTATGGGACAGGGGGGGAGACCCAGTACTTC.

The chain is built from TRBV7-9 and TRBJ1-3; TRBD1 is a possible D gene (6 bases). This CDR3 region has 14 residues. Germline assignment: CDR1 SEHNR and CDR2 FQNEAQ (reference sequence). Trimming pared 5 bases from V and 2 bases from J, leaving 10 bases between. DNA of the CDR3: TGTGCCAGCAGCGGAAACAGGGCTGGAAACACCATATATTTT. Encoded protein: CASSGNRAGNTIYF. The complete variable domain, with remaining parts taken from reference TRBV7-9 and TRBJ1-3, reads DTGVSQNPRHKITKRGQNVTFRCDPISEHNRLYWYRQTLGQGPEFLTYFQNEAQLEKSRLLSDRFSAERPKGSFSTLEIQRTEQGDSAMYLCASSGNRAGNTIYFGEGSWLTVV.

The chain carries TRBV5-1 and TRBJ1-1; weak D call: TRBD1 (6 bases). Trimming removed 4 bases from V and 7 bases from J, with 23 bases in between. Germline lookup yields CDR1 SGHRS and CDR2 YFSETQ. The CDR3 extends over 16 amino acids. The CDR3 here is CASSPTRGGSIDEAFF. CDR3 DNA: TGCGCCAGCAGCCCAACAAGGGGGGGGAGTATCGATGAAGCTTTCTTT.

The rearrangement joins TRBV6-6 to TRBJ1-1, with 8 nucleotides matching TRBD1. Unmatched junction bases numbered 2, after V lost 5 bases and J lost 0 bases. The germline CDR1 and CDR2 sequences are MNHNY and SVGAGI (reference sequence). The CDR3 loop spans 14 amino acids. The CDR3 region has the DNA TGTGCCAGCAGTCGACAGGGGTTGAACACTGAAGCTTTCTTT. This sequence encodes CASSRQGLNTEAFF.

This clone was found once. V is TRBV5-1 and J is TRBJ1-3; no definite D call. CDR3 length: 15 residues. V shed 2 bases and J shed 2 bases, with 11 bases lying between them. Germline V gene lookup returns CDR1 SGHRS and CDR2 YFSETQ. CDR3 nucleotides: TGCGCCAGCAGCTTAGGCAGCCAGGCTGGAAACACCATATATTTT. It yields the protein CASSLGSQAGNTIYF.

This clone was recorded a few times. The chain recombines TRBV4-1 with TRBJ2-2; D is unclear. Germline CDR1 is MGHRA and CDR2 is YSYEKL. CDR3 length: 15 residues. Trimming left V 0 bases short and J 4 bases short, with 9 bases between. CDR3 protein: CASSQDFPVTGELFF. CDR3 nucleotide sequence: TGCGCCAGCAGCCAAGATTTCCCCGTCACCGGGGAGCTGTTTTTT.

There are a few counts of this clone. This chain uses TRBV12-2 with TRBJ1-4. TRBV12-2 is shown as a pseudogene. The CDR3 covers 19 residues. The CDR3 here is CASRLRNTAGNATNEKLFF. The CDR3, as DNA: TGTGCAAGTCGCTTAAGGAACACCGCCGGGAACGCAACTAATGAAAAACTGTTTTTT.

The chain employs TRBV19 and TRBJ1-1; no definite D call. V gave up 0 bases and J gave up 2 bases, with 7 bases separating them. The CDR3 contains 14 residues. Germline V gene data show CDR1 as LNHDA and CDR2 as SQIVND (reference sequence). CDR3 region: CASSIDGGNTEAFF. The CDR3 region has the DNA TGTGCCAGTAGTATAGATGGCGGAAACACTGAAGCTTTCTTT.